The TCR beta chain under discussion was sequenced for a study of regulatory T cells in long-lasting Graves disease. Study-level results: The study found persistent patients shared more public clonotypes (roughly 2,800) than new patients (over 900). Segments TRBV28, TRBJ1-2 and TRBJ2-5 showed preferential usage in persistent disease.

Noted time point: persistent/refractory GD, antithyroid drugs over 5 years with positive TRAb. The authors made the TCR library using RNA they extracted from PBMCs. Arm-PCR with iRepertoire HTBI primers amplified the CDR3 regions for these TCR beta libraries. TCRdb recomputed calls from the multiplex PCR reads with MiXCR, one row per CDR3 protein. In the table there are hundreds of thousands of distinct CDR3 sequences, around a fifth of which are singletons. V shed 6 bases and J 5 bases; nucleotides not matched to a gene: 8. The germline CDR1 and CDR2 sequences are SGHAT and FQNNGV. The CDR3 spans 15 residues. As regards this clonotype: Its antigen is as yet unknown.

Sequenced material: peripheral blood mononuclear cells (PBMCs), taken when the disease was refractory, from a patient treated with antithyroid drugs. The sequence came from a female donor with Graves disease. The V gene is TRBV11-2, the J gene TRBJ1-2; 11 bases align to TRBD1. The CDR3 region has the DNA TGTGCCAGCAGACTATTGGGACAGGGGGAATATGGCTACACCTTC. It is translated as CASRLLGQGEYGYTF.